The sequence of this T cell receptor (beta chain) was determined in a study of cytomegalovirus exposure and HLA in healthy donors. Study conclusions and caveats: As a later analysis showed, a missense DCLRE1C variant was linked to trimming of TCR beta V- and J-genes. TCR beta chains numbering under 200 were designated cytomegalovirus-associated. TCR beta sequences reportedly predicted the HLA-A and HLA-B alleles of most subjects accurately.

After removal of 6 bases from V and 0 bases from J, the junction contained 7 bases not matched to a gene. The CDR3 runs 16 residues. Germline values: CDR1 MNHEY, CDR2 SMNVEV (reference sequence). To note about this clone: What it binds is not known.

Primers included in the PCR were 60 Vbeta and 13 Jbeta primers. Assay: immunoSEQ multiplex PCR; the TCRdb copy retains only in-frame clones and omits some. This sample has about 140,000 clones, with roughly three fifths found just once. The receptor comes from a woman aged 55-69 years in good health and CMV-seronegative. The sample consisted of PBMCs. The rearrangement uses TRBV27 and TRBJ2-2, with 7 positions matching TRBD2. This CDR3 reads CASRLTGGPNTGELFF. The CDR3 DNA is TGTGCCAGCAGATTAACGGGGGGTCCGAACACCGGGGAGCTGTTTTTT.